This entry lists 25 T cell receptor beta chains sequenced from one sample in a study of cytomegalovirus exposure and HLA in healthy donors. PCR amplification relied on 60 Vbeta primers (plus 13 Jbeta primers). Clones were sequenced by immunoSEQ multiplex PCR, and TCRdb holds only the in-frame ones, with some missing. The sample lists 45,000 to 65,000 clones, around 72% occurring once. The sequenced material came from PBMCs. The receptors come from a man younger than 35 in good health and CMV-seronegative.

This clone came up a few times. This CDR3 reads CASSPRVGAGNQPQHF. CDR3 DNA: TGTGCCAGCAGTCCCCGGGTAGGGGCTGGCAATCAGCCCCAGCATTTT. This chain connects TRBV28 to TRBJ1-5, with D maybe TRBD1 (5 bases). The V and J ends lost 5 bases and 2 bases respectively, with 16 bases between them. The CDR3 covers 16 residues. Germline CDR1 MDHEN, CDR2 SYDVKM. The full variable domain, its missing parts supplied by reference TRBV28 and TRBJ1-5, is DVKVTQSSRYLVKRTGEKVFLECVQDMDHENMFWYRQDPGLGLRLIYFSYDVKMKEKGDIPEGYSVSREKKERFSLILESASTNQTSMYLCASSPRVGAGNQPQHFGDGTRLSIL.

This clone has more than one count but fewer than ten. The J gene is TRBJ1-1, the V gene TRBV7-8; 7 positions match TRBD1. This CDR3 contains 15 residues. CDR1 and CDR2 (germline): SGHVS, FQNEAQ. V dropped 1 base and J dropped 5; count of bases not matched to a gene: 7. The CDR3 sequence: CASSLEGAGGTEAFF. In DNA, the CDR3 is TGTGCCAGCAGCTTAGAGGGGGCCGGGGGAACTGAAGCTTTCTTT.

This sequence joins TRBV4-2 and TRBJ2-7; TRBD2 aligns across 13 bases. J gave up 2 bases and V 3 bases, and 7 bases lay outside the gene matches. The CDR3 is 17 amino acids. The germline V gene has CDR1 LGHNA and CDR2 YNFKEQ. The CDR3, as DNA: TGTGCCAGCAGCCAGGGACCGGGACTAGCGGGAACCTACGAGCAGTACTTC. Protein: CASSQGPGLAGTYEQYF.

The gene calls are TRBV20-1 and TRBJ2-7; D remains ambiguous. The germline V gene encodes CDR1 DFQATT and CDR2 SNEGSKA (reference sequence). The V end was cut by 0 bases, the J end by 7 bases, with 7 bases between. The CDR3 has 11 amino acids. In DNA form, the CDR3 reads TGCAGTGCTAGAGATTATAATGAGCAGTACTTC. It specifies CSARDYNEQYF.

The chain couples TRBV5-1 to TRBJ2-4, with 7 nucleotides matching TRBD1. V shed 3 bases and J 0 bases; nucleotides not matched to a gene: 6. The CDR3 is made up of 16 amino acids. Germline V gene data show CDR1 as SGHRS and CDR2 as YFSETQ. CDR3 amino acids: CASSWGQTLAKNIQYF. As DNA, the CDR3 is TGCGCCAGCAGCTGGGGACAGACACTAGCCAAAAACATTCAGTACTTC.

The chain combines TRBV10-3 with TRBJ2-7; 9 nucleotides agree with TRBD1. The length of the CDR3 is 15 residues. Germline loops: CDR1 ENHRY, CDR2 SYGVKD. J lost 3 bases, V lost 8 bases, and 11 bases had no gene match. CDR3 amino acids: CAIQGGGQGLYEQYF. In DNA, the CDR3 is TGTGCCATCCAGGGGGGGGGACAGGGACTCTACGAGCAGTACTTC.

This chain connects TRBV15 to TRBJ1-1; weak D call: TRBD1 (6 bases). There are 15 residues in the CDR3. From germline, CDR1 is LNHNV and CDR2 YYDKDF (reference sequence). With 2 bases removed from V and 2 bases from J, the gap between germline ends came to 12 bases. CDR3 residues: CATSRLKTGNTEAFF. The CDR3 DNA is TGTGCCACCAGCAGACTAAAGACAGGTAACACTGAAGCTTTCTTT.

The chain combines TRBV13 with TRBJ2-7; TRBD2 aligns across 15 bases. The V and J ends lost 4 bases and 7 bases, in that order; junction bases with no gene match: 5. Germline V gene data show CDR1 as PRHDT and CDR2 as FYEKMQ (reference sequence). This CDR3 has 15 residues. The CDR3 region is CASSYTGTSGREQYF. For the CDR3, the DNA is TGTGCCAGCAGCTACACCGGGACTAGCGGGAGGGAGCAGTACTTC.

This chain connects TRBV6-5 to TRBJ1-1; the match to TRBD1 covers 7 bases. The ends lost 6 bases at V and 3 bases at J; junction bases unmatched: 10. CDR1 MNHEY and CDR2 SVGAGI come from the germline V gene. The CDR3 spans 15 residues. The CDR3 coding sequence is TGTGCCAGCAGCCAGACAGGGAATCTGGACACTGAAGCTTTCTTT. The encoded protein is CASSQTGNLDTEAFF.

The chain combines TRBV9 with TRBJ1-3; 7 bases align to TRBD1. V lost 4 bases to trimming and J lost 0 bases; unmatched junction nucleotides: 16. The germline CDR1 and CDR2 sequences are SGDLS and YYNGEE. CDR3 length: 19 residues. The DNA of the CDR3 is TGTGCCAGCAGCTCCCTCGGGACCGGGACAGCTTTCTCTGGAAACACCATATATTTT. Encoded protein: CASSSLGTGTAFSGNTIYF.

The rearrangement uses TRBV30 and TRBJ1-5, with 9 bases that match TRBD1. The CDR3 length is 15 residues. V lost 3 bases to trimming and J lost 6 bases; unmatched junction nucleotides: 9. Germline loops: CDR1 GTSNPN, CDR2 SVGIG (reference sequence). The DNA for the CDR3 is TGTGCCTGGAGGCCCCGGACAGGGGAGAGTCAGCCCCAGCATTTT. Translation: CAWRPRTGESQPQHF.

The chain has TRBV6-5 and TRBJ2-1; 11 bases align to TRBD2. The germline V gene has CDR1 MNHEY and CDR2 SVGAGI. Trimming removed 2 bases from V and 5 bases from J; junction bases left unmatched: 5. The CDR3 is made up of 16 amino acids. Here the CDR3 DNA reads TGTGCCAGCAGTTACACGGGACTAGCGGTAAACAATGAGCAGTTCTTC. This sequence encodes CASSYTGLAVNNEQFF.

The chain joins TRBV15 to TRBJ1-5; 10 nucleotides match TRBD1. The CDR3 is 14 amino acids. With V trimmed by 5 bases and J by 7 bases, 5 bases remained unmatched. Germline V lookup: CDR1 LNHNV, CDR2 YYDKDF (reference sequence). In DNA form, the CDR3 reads TGTGCCACCAGCCGACAGGGGGCCCCCCAGCCCCAGCATTTT. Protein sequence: CATSRQGAPQPQHF.

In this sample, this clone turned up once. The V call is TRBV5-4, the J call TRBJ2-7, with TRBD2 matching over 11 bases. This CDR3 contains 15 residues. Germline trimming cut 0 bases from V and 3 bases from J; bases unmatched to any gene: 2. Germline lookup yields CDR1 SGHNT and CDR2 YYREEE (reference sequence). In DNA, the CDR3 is TGTGCCAGCAGCTTGGAGGGACTAGCGGTCTACGAGCAGTACTTC. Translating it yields CASSLEGLAVYEQYF.

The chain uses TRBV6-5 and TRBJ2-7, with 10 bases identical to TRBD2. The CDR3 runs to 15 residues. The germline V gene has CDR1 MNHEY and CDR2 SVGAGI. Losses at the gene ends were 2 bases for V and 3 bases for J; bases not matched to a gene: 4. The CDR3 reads CASSYETSGFYEQYF. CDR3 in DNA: TGTGCCAGCAGTTACGAGACTAGCGGGTTCTACGAGCAGTACTTC.

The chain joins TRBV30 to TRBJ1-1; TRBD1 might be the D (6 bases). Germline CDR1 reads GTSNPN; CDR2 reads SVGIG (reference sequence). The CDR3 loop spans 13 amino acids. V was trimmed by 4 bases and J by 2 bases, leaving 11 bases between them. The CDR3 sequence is CAWNSQGNTEAFF. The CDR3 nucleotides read TGTGCCTGGAATTCACAGGGCAACACTGAAGCTTTCTTT.

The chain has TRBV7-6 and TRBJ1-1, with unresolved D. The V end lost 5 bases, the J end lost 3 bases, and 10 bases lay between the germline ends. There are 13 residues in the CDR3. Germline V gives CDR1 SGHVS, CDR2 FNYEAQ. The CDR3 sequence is CASSRGSHTEAFF. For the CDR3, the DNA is TGTGCCAGCAGCCGCGGGTCACACACTGAAGCTTTCTTT.

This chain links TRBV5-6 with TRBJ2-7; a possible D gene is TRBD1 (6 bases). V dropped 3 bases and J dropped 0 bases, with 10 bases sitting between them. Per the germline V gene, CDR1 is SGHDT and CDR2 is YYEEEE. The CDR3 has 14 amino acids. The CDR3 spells CASSSQGNSYEQYF. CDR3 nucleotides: TGTGCCAGCAGCTCGCAGGGGAACTCCTACGAGCAGTACTTC.

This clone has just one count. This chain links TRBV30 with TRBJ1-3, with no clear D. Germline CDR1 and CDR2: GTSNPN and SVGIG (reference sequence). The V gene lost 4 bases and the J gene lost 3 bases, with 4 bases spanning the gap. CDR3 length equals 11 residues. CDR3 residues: CAWNRGNTIYF. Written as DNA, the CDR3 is TGTGCCTGGAATCGTGGAAACACCATATATTTT.

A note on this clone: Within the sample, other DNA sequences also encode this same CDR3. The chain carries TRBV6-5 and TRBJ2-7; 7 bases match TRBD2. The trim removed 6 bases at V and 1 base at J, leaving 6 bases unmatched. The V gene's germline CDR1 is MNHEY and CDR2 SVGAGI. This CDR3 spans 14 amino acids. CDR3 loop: CASSYGSGSYEQYF. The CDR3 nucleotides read TGTGCCAGCAGCTACGGTAGCGGGTCCTACGAGCAGTACTTC.

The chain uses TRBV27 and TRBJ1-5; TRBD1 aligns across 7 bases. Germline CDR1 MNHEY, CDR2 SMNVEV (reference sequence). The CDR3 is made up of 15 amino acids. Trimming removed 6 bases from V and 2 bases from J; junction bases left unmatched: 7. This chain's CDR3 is CASSPQGMGNQPQHF. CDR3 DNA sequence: TGTGCCAGCAGCCCACAGGGGATGGGCAATCAGCCCCAGCATTTT.

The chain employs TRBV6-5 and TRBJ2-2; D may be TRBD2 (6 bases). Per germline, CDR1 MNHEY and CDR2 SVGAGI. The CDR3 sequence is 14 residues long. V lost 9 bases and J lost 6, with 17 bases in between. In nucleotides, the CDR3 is TGTGCCAGTAAAGTTCACGGGGACTCCGGGGAGCTGTTTTTT. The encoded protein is CASKVHGDSGELFF.

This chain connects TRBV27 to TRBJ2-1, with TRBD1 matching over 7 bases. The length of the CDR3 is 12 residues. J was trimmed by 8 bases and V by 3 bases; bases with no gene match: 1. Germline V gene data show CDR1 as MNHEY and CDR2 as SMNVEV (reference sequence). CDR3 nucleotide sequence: TGTGCCAGCAGTTTCCAGGGGGATGAGCAGTTCTTC. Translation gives CASSFQGDEQFF.

The chain's CDR3 is CASSFLPGSSNPGANVLTF. The DNA for the CDR3 is TGTGCCAGCAGCTTTCTGCCTGGTAGTTCGAACCCTGGGGCCAACGTCCTGACTTTC. J is TRBJ2-6 and V is TRBV7-6; no clear D gene. V was shortened by 3 bases and J by 2 bases, with 20 bases between the two germline ends. Germline V gives CDR1 SGHVS, CDR2 FNYEAQ. CDR3 length: 19 residues.

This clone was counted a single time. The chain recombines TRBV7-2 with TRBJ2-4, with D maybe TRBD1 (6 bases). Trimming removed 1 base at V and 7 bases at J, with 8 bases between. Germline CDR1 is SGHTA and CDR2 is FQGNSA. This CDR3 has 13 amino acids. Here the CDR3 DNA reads TGTGCCAGCAGCTTAGACAGGGTGAACATTCAGTACTTC. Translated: CASSLDRVNIQYF.